This passage covers 12 T cell receptor beta chains from one sample sequenced in a study of T cells after yellow fever vaccination. TCRdb called the 5' RACE reads again in MiXCR, with one record for every CDR3 protein. The repertoire consists of about 27,000 distinct CDR3 sequences, with approximately 4.9% occurring once and the leading ten covering around 35%. Here the sequenced sample was PBMCs, either bulk or a sorted T-cell subset (CD4+, CD8+, memory, or dextramer-sorted; not recorded which), taken on the day of the yellow fever booster vaccination. These receptors came from a man younger than 35 who received the YFV17D yellow fever vaccine.

This rearrangement joins TRBV19 to TRBJ2-3, with TRBD2 matching over 8 bases. This CDR3 is 16 amino acids long. Germline-derived CDR1 and CDR2 are LNHDA and SQIVND (reference sequence). V shed 5 bases and J 2 bases; nucleotides not matched to a gene: 9. The CDR3 DNA reads as TGTGCCAGTAGTCCCCTCAGCGGGGGTCACACAGATACGCAGTATTTT. It encodes CASSPLSGGHTDTQYF.

The chain employs TRBV6-4 and TRBJ1-6; 7 nucleotides align to TRBD1. The junction had 4 bases not matched to a gene; V was cut back by 2 bases and J by 9 bases. Germline V gene data show CDR1 as MRHNA and CDR2 as SNTAGT. The CDR3 totals 14 residues. CDR3 residues: CASSDGTETSPLHF. The CDR3 DNA reads TGTGCCAGCAGTGACGGGACAGAGACTTCACCCCTCCACTTT.

For this clonotype: A much larger clone differs by one base, so this may be a read error. The J gene is TRBJ1-2, the V gene TRBV5-6; D is uncertain. Trimming pared 1 base from V and 4 bases from J, leaving 11 bases between. Germline CDR1 is SGHDT and CDR2 is YYEEEE. The CDR3 totals 14 residues. Written as DNA, the CDR3 is TGTGCCAGCAGCTTGAACTGGGCTACCTATGGCTACACCTTC. This codes for CASSLNWATYGYTF.

This clonotype was detected ten times or more. V and J are TRBV6-5 and TRBJ2-3; either TRBD1 or TRBD2 may fit D (5 bases each). Deletions cut 2 bases from V and 2 bases from J, with 14 bases between. The CDR3 totals 16 residues. Germline CDR1 MNHEY, CDR2 SVGAGI. This CDR3 is CASSYGGHPLTDTQYF. The CDR3 DNA reads TGTGCCAGCAGTTACGGAGGACACCCTCTCACAGATACGCAGTATTTT.

This clonotype was seen at least ten times. The chain combines TRBV12-3 or TRBV12-4 with TRBJ1-1; D is perhaps TRBD1 (5 bases). The V end lost 0 bases, the J end lost 4 bases, and 9 bases lay between the germline ends. This CDR3 is built from 14 residues. CDR3 amino acids: CASSLARGVTEAFF. The CDR3 DNA follows: TGTGCCAGCAGTTTAGCGAGGGGCGTCACTGAAGCTTTCTTT.

This clonotype was found many times. The V call is TRBV7-8, the J call TRBJ2-5; D unclear. Looked up from germline, CDR1 is SGHVS and CDR2 is FQNEAQ. V gave up 6 bases and J gave up 1 base, with 9 bases separating them. The CDR3 has 13 amino acids. CDR3 DNA: TGTGCCAGCAGTCGTCTTGGCCAAGAGACCCAGTACTTC. This sequence encodes CASSRLGQETQYF.

This clonotype turned up a few times. The chain recombines TRBV2 with TRBJ2-5; D perhaps matches TRBD2 (5 bases). The CDR3 is 14 amino acids. Trimming removed 5 bases at V and 5 bases at J, with 15 bases between. Germline V CDR1 and CDR2: SNHLY, FYNNEI. CDR3 amino acids: CASSPGLVRETQYF. CDR3 DNA sequence: TGTGCCAGCAGTCCCGGACTGGTAAGGGAGACCCAGTACTTC.

The chain employs TRBV5-6 and TRBJ1-2; D unclear. CDR1 and CDR2 (germline): SGHDT, YYEEEE. The CDR3 length is 15 residues. V lost 4 bases and J 5 bases, leaving 18 bases between the germline ends. CDR3 in amino acids: CASSPSLGKEYGYTF. The CDR3 coding sequence is TGTGCCAGCAGCCCTAGTTTGGGTAAAGAATATGGCTACACCTTC.

This clonotype was counted a few times. The genes are TRBV5-4 and TRBJ1-2; the match to TRBD1 covers 8 bases. The J segment lost 7 bases and the V segment lost 4 bases, leaving 6 bases of the junction unmatched. Germline-derived CDR1 and CDR2 are SGHNT and YYREEE (reference sequence). The CDR3 runs 13 residues. CDR3 sequence reads: CASSLDRESGYTF. DNA for the CDR3: TGTGCCAGCAGCCTGGACAGGGAATCTGGCTACACCTTC.

Ten or more counts support this clonotype. The V and J genes are TRBV30 and TRBJ1-2, with 7 bases matching TRBD1. The CDR3 has 11 amino acids. Germline V gene lookup returns CDR1 GTSNPN and CDR2 SVGIG (reference sequence). The V gene end was trimmed by 2 bases and the J gene end by 13 bases; junction bases not matched to a gene: 7. The CDR3 DNA follows: TGTGCCTGGAGTACGGGGGACAGATTCACCTTC. This translates into CAWSTGDRFTF.

This clonotype was detected many times. The chain combines TRBV5-1 with TRBJ1-2; TRBD1 agrees at 9 bases. Germline V gene sequence: CDR1 SGHRS, CDR2 YFSETQ. Germline trimming cut 3 bases from V and 3 bases from J; bases unmatched to any gene: 3. CDR3 length equals 14 residues. The CDR3 DNA follows: TGCGCCAGCAGCTCCGGGACAGGGTACTATGGCTACACCTTC. Encoded protein: CASSSGTGYYGYTF. The variable domain in full, completed from reference TRBV5-1 and TRBJ1-2, reads KAGVTQTPRYLIKTRGQQVTLSCSPISGHRSVSWYQQTPGQGLQFLFEYFSETQRNKGNFPGRFSGRQFSNSRSEMNVSTLELGDSALYLCASSSGTGYYGYTFGSGTRLTVV.

This clonotype was seen ten or more times. The chain uses TRBV6-5 and TRBJ1-4; possible D gene TRBD1, 5 bases. This CDR3 comprises 15 residues. Trimming removed 3 bases from V and 5 bases from J, with 13 bases in between. Germline CDR1 is MNHEY and CDR2 is SVGAGI. CDR3 nucleotide sequence: TGTGCCAGCAGTTATTCTCGGGGCACCAATGAAAAACTGTTTTTT. This codes for CASSYSRGTNEKLFF.